Here is one T cell receptor (beta chain) with its context. Original data processing: Reference gene primer amplification gave nucleated cell count estimates. TCRdb keeps only in-frame clones here, not all; method: immunoSEQ multiplex PCR. V and J calls and clone size are copied from that table; D and trimming were computed from the DNA. The table has 45,000 to 55,000 clones, roughly 84% seen once. The sample belongs to a study of blood T cell repertoires in COVID-19. On the study more broadly: Acute-phase and convalescent COVID-19 samples originated in the United States, Italy and Spain. In each case, the material was cDNA or gDNA derived from T cells, B-cell-depleted T cells, or PBMCs.

The CDR3 spans 17 residues. The V segment lost 4 bases and the J segment 5 bases; nucleotides outside the gene matches: 7. Per the germline V gene, CDR1 is SGDLS and CDR2 is YYNGEE. This sequence joins TRBV9 and TRBJ2-2, with TRBD2 identical over 14 bases. This clonotype originated in a man aged 50-59 years with acute or convalescent COVID-19. Source material: peripheral blood. Here the CDR3 reads CASSKTSGRGGTGELFF. In DNA, the CDR3 is TGTGCCAGCAGCAAGACTAGCGGGAGGGGCGGAACCGGGGAGCTGTTTTTT.